This T cell receptor beta chain comes out of a study of Ad26.COV2.S vaccination and SARS-CoV-2 variants. The sample's treatment: roughly 20 received Ad26.COV2.S at low or high dose, single or two shots; 5 received placebo; per-sample allocation not given. On day 63 after the first injection, vaccine and placebo recipients gave samples. Profiling relied on immunoSEQ multiplex PCR, and the TCRdb table lists in-frame clones only, not all of them. The sample lists about 320,000 clones; almost 90% were seen once. This sequence was found in a person between 18 and 65 years old who received the Ad26.COV2.S COVID-19 vaccine or a placebo. Sequenced here: peripheral blood, sampled in a trial of Ad26.COV2.S vaccine versus placebo.

The CDR3 DNA follows: TGTGCCAGCAGCGATCTAGGGCTCCCACTAGAAAATCAAGAGACCCAGTACTTC. Amino acids: CASSDLGLPLENQETQYF. The J gene is TRBJ2-5, the V gene TRBV9; D possibly corresponds to TRBD2 (5 bases). Trimming pared 3 bases from V and 2 bases from J, leaving 23 bases between. CDR3 length equals 18 residues. The germline gives CDR1 SGDLS, CDR2 YYNGEE.